The rows below give T cell receptor beta chains drawn from one sample of a study of blood T cell repertoires in COVID-19. Profiling relied on immunoSEQ multiplex PCR, and the TCRdb table lists in-frame clones only, not all of them. Of approximately 190,000 clones listed, approximately 91% were seen once; the top ten hold less than 7.5%. The sample consisted of peripheral blood. These TCRs come from a woman aged 40-49 years who had recovered from COVID-19. Each CDR3 is given with its conserved first and last residue. The D gene is left open where the match is weak. Rows give clone size only sometimes, using once, few, many, or a class for an expanded clone.

V gene	clone size	J gene	D gene	CDR3 DNA	CDR3 protein
TRBV30	few	TRBJ1-1	TRBD1	TGTGCCTGGACCCCGACAGGGGGCACTGAAGCTTTCTTT	CAWTPTGGTEAFF
TRBV7-7	NA	TRBJ2-2	NA	TGTGCCAGCAGCCCCTCCCAACAAACAGGGTCCGGGGAGCTGTTTTTT	CASSPSQQTGSGELFF
TRBV7-3	NA	TRBJ1-2	NA	TGTGCCAGCAGCCCGACTAGGGACTTTGATAGTGGCTACACCTTC	CASSPTRDFDSGYTF
TRBV12-5	NA	TRBJ2-7	NA	TGTGCTAGTGGTTTTAACTACGAGCAGTACTTC	CASGFNYEQYF
TRBV7-9	NA	TRBJ2-2	TRBD2	TGTGCCAGCAGCGAGTACGGCGGGAGGGATATTACGAACACCGGGGAGCTGTTTTTT	CASSEYGGRDITNTGELFF
TRBV23-1	NA	TRBJ1-1	NA	TGCGCCAGCAGTCCAGGGCCCAATCTGACAGCTTTCTTT	CASSPGPNLTAFF
TRBV9	NA	TRBJ2-1	TRBD2	TGTGCCAGCAGCCACATAGGACTAGCGGCGACTTCCAGCTCCTACAATGAGCAGTTCTTC	CASSHIGLAATSSSYNEQFF
TRBV19	NA	TRBJ2-3	TRBD2	TGTGCCAGTAGTACCTTAGCGGGGCCGAGCACAGATACGCAGTATTTT	CASSTLAGPSTDTQYF
TRBV5-1	NA	TRBJ1-1	NA	TGCGCCAGCAGCTTGGGGACAGATGTGAACACTGAAGCTTTCTTT	CASSLGTDVNTEAFF
TRBV13	medium-sized	TRBJ2-7	NA	TGTGCCAGCAGCTTACGGGGAACCGATCGGGAGCAGTACTTC	CASSLRGTDREQYF
TRBV28	once	TRBJ1-2	TRBD1	TGTGCCAGCAGTACCCCCGATGGGGGACAGGGGGCGAGGGGCTACACCTTC	CASSTPDGGQGARGYTF
TRBV19	NA	TRBJ1-2	TRBD1	TGTGCCAGTAGTATAGGCAGGACAGGATCCTATGGCTACACCTTC	CASSIGRTGSYGYTF
TRBV6-2/TRBV6-3	NA	TRBJ2-3	NA	TGTGCCAGCAGTTCTGAGTCTGGAGCGACCACAGATACGCAGTATTTT	CASSSESGATTDTQYF
TRBV5-5	many	TRBJ1-2	NA	TGTGCCAGCAGCTTGAGAGGCCCCTATGGCTACACCTTC	CASSLRGPYGYTF
TRBV7-8	NA	TRBJ2-7	TRBD1	TGTGCCAGCAGCTTCGGACAGGGACAAGAGCAGTACTTC	CASSFGQGQEQYF
TRBV19	NA	TRBJ1-2	NA	TGTGCCAGTAGTCGTCCGAACTACTATGGCTACACCTTC	CASSRPNYYGYTF
TRBV4-1	NA	TRBJ2-7	NA	TGCGCCAGCAGCCAAGGCACTCTGAGCTCCTACGAGCAGTACTTC	CASSQGTLSSYEQYF
TRBV6-4	NA	TRBJ1-5	NA	TGTGCCAGCAGTTTGGAGGGGTCTCAGCCCCAGCATTTT	CASSLEGSQPQHF
TRBV5-1	NA	TRBJ2-1	NA	TGCGCCAGCAGGCTTAATACAGGGAATGAGCAGTTCTTC	CASRLNTGNEQFF
TRBV29-1	NA	TRBJ2-2	TRBD1	TGCAGCGTTGTACAGGGGGATGGCACCGGGGAGCTGTTTTTT	CSVVQGDGTGELFF
TRBV6-5	NA	TRBJ1-4	TRBD1	TGTGCCAGCAGCCTTGACAGGGGTAATGAAAAACTGTTTTTT	CASSLDRGNEKLFF
TRBV5-6	NA	TRBJ2-7	TRBD2	TGTGCCAGCAGGGCGGGAGAATACGAGCAGTACTTC	CASRAGEYEQYF
TRBV18	NA	TRBJ2-1	NA	TGTGCCAGCTCACTATCCCGGAATGAGCAGTTCTTC	CASSLSRNEQFF
TRBV23-1	NA	TRBJ1-2	TRBD1	TGCGCCAGCAGTCAACTCCGGGACAGAGGCTACACCTTC	CASSQLRDRGYTF
TRBV5-1	NA	TRBJ2-7	TRBD1	TGCGCCAGCAGCTACGGGACAGGCTCCTACGAGCAGTACTTC	CASSYGTGSYEQYF
TRBV3-1/TRBV3-2	NA	TRBJ1-2	NA	TGTGCCAGCAGCCAAGGGGGGGGACTGCTGAATGGCTACACCTTC	CASSQGGGLLNGYTF
TRBV6-5	NA	TRBJ2-1	TRBD1	TGTGCCAGCAGCGCACACCGGGACAGGTACAATGAGCAGTTCTTC	CASSAHRDRYNEQFF
TRBV7-2	NA	TRBJ2-7	TRBD2	TGTGCCAGCAGCTTAGACAGCGGGATAAGGTACTTC	CASSLDSGIRYF
TRBV18	NA	TRBJ2-7	TRBD1	TGTGCCAGCTTTAGGGACAGTTACGAGCAGTACTTC	CASFRDSYEQYF
TRBV30	NA	TRBJ1-5	NA	TGTGCCTGGAAACCAGGGTCGCTAAATCAGCCCCAGCATTTT	CAWKPGSLNQPQHF
TRBV27	NA	TRBJ1-1	NA	TGTGCCAGCAGTTCCTTCGGACAACTGAACACTGAAGCTTTCTTT	CASSSFGQLNTEAFF
TRBV19	NA	TRBJ2-3	TRBD2	TGTGCCAGTAGAGCGGGGAGTAGCACAGATACGCAGTATTTT	CASRAGSSTDTQYF
TRBV5-8	NA	TRBJ2-7	NA	TGTGCCAGCAGCTTGGGGAGGGACCCATACGAGCAGTACTTC	CASSLGRDPYEQYF
TRBV18	NA	TRBJ1-1	NA	TGTGCCAGCTCACGGGACATGGAAGCTTTCTTT	CASSRDMEAFF
TRBV7-9	NA	TRBJ1-5	NA	TGTGCCAGCAGCCTCGACATTCAGCCCCAGCATTTT	CASSLDIQPQHF
TRBV6-6	NA	TRBJ2-7	TRBD1	TGTGCCAGCAGACCGGGACAGGGGGCCTACGAGCAGTACTTC	CASRPGQGAYEQYF
TRBV6-1	once	TRBJ2-7	NA	TGTGCCAGCAGTGTTGACTATTGGAGTCCTTCCTACGAGCAGTACTTC	CASSVDYWSPSYEQYF
TRBV5-1	few	TRBJ2-1	TRBD2	TGCGCCAGCAGCTTGGGGTCGCTAGCGGGAATCTACAATGAGCAGTTCTTC	CASSLGSLAGIYNEQFF
TRBV2	NA	TRBJ2-5	NA	TGTGCCAGCGAAGCGGACCACCAAGAGACCCAGTACTTC	CASEADHQETQYF